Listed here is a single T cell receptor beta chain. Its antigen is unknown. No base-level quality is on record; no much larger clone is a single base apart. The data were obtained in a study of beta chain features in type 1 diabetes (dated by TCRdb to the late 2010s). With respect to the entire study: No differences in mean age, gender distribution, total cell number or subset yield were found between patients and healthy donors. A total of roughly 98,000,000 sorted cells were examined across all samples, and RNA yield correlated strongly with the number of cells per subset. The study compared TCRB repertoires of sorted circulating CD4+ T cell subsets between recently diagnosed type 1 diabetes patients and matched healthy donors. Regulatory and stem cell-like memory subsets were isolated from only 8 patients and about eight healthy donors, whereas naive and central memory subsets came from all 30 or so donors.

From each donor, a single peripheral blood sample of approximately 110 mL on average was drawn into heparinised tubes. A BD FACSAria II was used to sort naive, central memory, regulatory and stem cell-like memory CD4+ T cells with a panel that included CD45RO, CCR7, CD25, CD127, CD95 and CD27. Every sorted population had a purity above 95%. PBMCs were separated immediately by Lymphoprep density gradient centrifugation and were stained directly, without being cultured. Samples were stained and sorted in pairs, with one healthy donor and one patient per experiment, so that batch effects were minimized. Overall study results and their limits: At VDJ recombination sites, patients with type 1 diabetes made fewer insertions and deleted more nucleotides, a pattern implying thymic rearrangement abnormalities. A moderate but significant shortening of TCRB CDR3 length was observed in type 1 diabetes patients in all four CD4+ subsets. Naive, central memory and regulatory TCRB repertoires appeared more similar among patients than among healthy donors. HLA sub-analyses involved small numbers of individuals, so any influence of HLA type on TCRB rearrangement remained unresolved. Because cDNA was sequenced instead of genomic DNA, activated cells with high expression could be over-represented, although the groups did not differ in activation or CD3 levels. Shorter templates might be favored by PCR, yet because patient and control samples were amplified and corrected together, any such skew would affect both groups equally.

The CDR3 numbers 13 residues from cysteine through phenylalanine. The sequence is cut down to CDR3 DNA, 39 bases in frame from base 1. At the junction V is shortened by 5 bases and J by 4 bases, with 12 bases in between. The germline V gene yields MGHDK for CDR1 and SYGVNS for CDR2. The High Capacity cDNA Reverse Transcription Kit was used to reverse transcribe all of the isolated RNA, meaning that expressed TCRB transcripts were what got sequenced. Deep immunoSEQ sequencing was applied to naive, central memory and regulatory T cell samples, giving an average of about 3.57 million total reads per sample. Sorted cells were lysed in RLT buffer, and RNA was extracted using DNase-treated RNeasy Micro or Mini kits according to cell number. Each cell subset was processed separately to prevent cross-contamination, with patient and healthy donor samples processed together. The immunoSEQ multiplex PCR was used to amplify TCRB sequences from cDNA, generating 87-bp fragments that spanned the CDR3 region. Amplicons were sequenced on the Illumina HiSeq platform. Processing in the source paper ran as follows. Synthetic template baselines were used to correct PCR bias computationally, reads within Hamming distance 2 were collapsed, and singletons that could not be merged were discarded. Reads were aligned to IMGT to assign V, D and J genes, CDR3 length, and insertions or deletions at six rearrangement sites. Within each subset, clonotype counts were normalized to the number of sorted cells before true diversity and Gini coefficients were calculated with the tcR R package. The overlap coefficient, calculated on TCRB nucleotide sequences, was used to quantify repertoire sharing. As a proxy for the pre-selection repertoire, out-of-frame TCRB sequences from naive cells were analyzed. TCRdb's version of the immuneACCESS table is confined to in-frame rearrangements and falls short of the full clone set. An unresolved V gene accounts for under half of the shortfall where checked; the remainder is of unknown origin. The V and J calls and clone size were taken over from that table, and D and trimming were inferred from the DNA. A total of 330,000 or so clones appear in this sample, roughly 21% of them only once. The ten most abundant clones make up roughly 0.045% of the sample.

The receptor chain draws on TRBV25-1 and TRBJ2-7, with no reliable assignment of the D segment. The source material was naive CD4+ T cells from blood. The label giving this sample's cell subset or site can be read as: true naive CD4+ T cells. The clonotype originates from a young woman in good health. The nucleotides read TGTGCCAGCAGTCGACGTGGGCAATACGAGCAGTACTTC. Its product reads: CASSRRGQYEQYF.